Below, 31 T cell receptor beta chains from the same sample are listed, as sequenced in a study of blood T cell repertoires in COVID-19. The table came from immunoSEQ multiplex PCR; TCRdb's copy has only in-frame clones and leaves some out. This table has some 160,000 clones, 80% to 90% appearing once. Sequencing was carried out using peripheral blood. These receptors were collected from a woman between 65 and 79 years old with acute or convalescent COVID-19.

This rearrangement joins TRBV7-2 to TRBJ2-7; TRBD2 matches at 10 bases. The CDR3 sequence is 15 residues long. V shed 3 bases, J shed 3 bases, and the junction held 5 bases outside the gene matches. Germline V gene lookup returns CDR1 SGHTA and CDR2 FQGNSA. CDR3 DNA: TGTGCCAGCAGCTTCACTAGCGGGGAACTCTACGAGCAGTACTTC. Residues: CASSFTSGELYEQYF.

This rearrangement joins TRBV4-2 to TRBJ2-3; 9 nucleotides agree with TRBD2. This CDR3 is built from 16 residues. V shed 1 base, J shed 2 bases, and the junction held 4 bases outside the gene matches. Germline V lookup: CDR1 LGHNA, CDR2 YNFKEQ. CDR3 in amino acids: CASSQGSGGNTDTQYF. The CDR3 coding sequence is TGTGCCAGCAGCCAAGGGAGCGGGGGGAACACAGATACGCAGTATTTT.

The chain has TRBV19 and TRBJ2-4; tentatively, D is TRBD1 (6 bases). CDR1 and CDR2 (germline): LNHDA, SQIVND (reference sequence). There are 15 residues in the CDR3. Trimming left V 3 bases short and J 4 bases short, with 13 bases between. The CDR3 reads CASSMTGGRKNIQYF. For the CDR3, the DNA is TGTGCCAGTAGTATGACTGGGGGCAGAAAAAACATTCAGTACTTC.

DNA for the CDR3: TGTGCCAGCAGCGAGACACCAAACACTGAAGCTTTCTTT. Its protein is CASSETPNTEAFF. The chain combines TRBV9 with TRBJ1-1; D is ambiguous. This CDR3 has 13 residues. The V gene lost 3 bases and the J gene lost 2 bases, with 8 bases spanning the gap. Germline loops: CDR1 SGDLS, CDR2 YYNGEE. Full variable domain (remainder filled in from reference TRBV9 and TRBJ1-1): DSGVTQTPKHLITATGQRVTLRCSPRSGDLSVYWYQQSLDQGLQFLIQYYNGEERAKGNILERFSAQQFPDLHSELNLSSLELGDSALYFCASSETPNTEAFFGQGTRLTVV.

The V and J genes are TRBV7-3 and TRBJ2-7; 7 bases are a match to TRBD1. Germline V gives CDR1 SGHTA, CDR2 FQGTGA. The CDR3 totals 19 residues. V gave up 5 bases and J gave up 3 bases; unmatched junction bases: 22. This CDR3 reads CASSLPKYVCTGAFYEQYF. The CDR3 DNA reads TGTGCCAGCAGCCTCCCCAAGTACGTTTGCACAGGGGCCTTCTACGAGCAGTACTTC.

The genes are TRBV6-2 or TRBV6-3 and TRBJ1-2; TRBD1 matches at 8 bases. There are 14 residues in the CDR3. With V trimmed by 4 bases and J by 4 bases, 5 bases remained unmatched. Germline assignment: CDR1 MNHEY and CDR2 SVGEGT. CDR3 residues: CASSFPGQAYGYTF. For the CDR3, the DNA is TGTGCCAGCAGTTTCCCGGGACAGGCCTATGGCTACACCTTC.

V is TRBV30 and J is TRBJ1-5; D uncertain. Deletions cut 0 bases from V and 3 bases from J, with 6 bases between. The germline V gene encodes CDR1 GTSNPN and CDR2 SVGIG (reference sequence). The CDR3 has 13 residues. The CDR3 region is CAWSVQFNQPQHF. DNA of the CDR3: TGTGCCTGGAGTGTACAGTTCAATCAGCCCCAGCATTTT.

The chain combines TRBV10-3 with TRBJ2-5; a possible D gene is TRBD2 (7 bases). Trimming stripped 11 bases from V and 2 bases from J, with 15 bases between. Per germline, CDR1 ENHRY and CDR2 SYGVKD. The CDR3 runs to 13 residues. The CDR3 sequence: CAGGGGGQETQYF. DNA for the CDR3: TGTGCCGGTGGAGGGGGGGGACAAGAGACCCAGTACTTC.

V gene TRBV7-8 combines with J gene TRBJ1-5; D ambiguous. Germline CDR1 reads SGHVS; CDR2 reads FQNEAQ. CDR3 length equals 13 residues. The germline V and J ends were trimmed by 0 bases and 12 bases, with 12 bases remaining between them. The CDR3 bases are TGTGCCAGCAGCTTAGCGGGCGTGCGTCGCCAGCATTTT. Encoded protein: CASSLAGVRRQHF.

The chain has TRBV5-8 and TRBJ1-4; the match to TRBD1 covers 8 bases. The CDR3 has 14 residues. CDR1 is SGHTS and CDR2 is YDEGEE in the germline V gene. J gave up 5 bases and V 0 bases, and 0 bases lay outside the gene matches. CDR3 in DNA: TGTGCCAGCAGCTTGGACAGGGGGAATGAAAAACTGTTTTTT. It codes for CASSLDRGNEKLFF. Full variable domain (missing parts from reference TRBV5-8 and TRBJ1-4): EAGVTQSPTHLIKTRGQQATLRCSPISGHTSVYWYQQALGLGLQFLLWYDEGEERNRGNFPPRFSGRQFPNYSSELNVNALELEDSALYLCASSLDRGNEKLFFGSGTQLSVL.

The chain has TRBV7-9 and TRBJ1-2; D perhaps matches TRBD1 (6 bases). Per germline, CDR1 SEHNR and CDR2 FQNEAQ (reference sequence). Trimming took off 1 base at V and 3 bases at J, with 9 bases between the two ends. The CDR3 contains 14 residues. Here the CDR3 reads CASSLVRGDYGYTF. The DNA of the CDR3 is TGTGCCAGCAGCTTAGTCAGGGGTGACTATGGCTACACCTTC.

The rearrangement uses TRBV11-2 and TRBJ2-1; D unresolved. Trimming cost V 1 base and J 4 bases, with 5 bases left between them. This CDR3 has 13 amino acids. Per the germline V gene, CDR1 is SGHAT and CDR2 is FQNNGV. CDR3 bases: TGTGCCAGCAGCTTAGCACAGTACAATGAGCAGTTCTTC. Amino acids: CASSLAQYNEQFF.

This clone has more than one count but fewer than ten. This chain links TRBV7-2 with TRBJ2-7; 10 nucleotides match TRBD2. The CDR3 is 14 residues long. Germline CDR1 is SGHTA and CDR2 is FQGNSA. The V gene end was trimmed by 5 bases and the J gene end by 3 bases; junction bases not matched to a gene: 4. The DNA of the CDR3 is TGTGCCAGCAGCAGGACTAGCGGAAGCTACGAGCAGTACTTC. The encoded protein is CASSRTSGSYEQYF.

This clone occurred once. The CDR3, as DNA: TGTGCCAGCAGCCTAGACCCGGGACTAGCAAGCCGAGAGCAGTTCTTC. Translating gives CASSLDPGLASREQFF. The chain recombines TRBV7-9 with TRBJ2-1, with 9 bases lining up with TRBD2. V lost 5 bases and J lost 10; bases outside the gene matches: 15. CDR3 size: 16 residues. From germline, CDR1 is SEHNR and CDR2 FQNEAQ (reference sequence).

The gene calls are TRBV5-1 and TRBJ2-5, with 13 bases that match TRBD2. The CDR3 sequence is 15 residues long. Germline loops: CDR1 SGHRS, CDR2 YFSETQ. V lost 4 bases, J lost 5 bases, and 5 bases stayed unmatched. In nucleotides, the CDR3 is TGCGCCAGCAGCCAGACTAGCGGGGGGAGGGAGACCCAGTACTTC. It codes for CASSQTSGGRETQYF.

The chain is built from TRBV11-2 and TRBJ2-7, with 10 bases lining up with TRBD2. Trimming at V came to 4 bases and at J to 4 bases, leaving 7 bases not matched to a gene. The CDR3 has 15 residues. Looked up from germline, CDR1 is SGHAT and CDR2 is FQNNGV. The CDR3 loop is CASSYPGTSAYEQYF. In nucleotides, the CDR3 is TGTGCCAGCAGCTATCCCGGGACTAGCGCGTACGAGCAGTACTTC. Filled out from reference TRBV11-2 and TRBJ2-7, the complete variable domain reads EAGVAQSPRYKIIEKRQSVAFWCNPISGHATLYWYQQILGQGPKLLIQFQNNGVVDDSQLPKDRFSAERLKGVDSTLKIQPAKLEDSAVYLCASSYPGTSAYEQYFGPGTRLTVT.

The chain is built from TRBV6-5 and TRBJ2-7; weak D call: TRBD1 (5 bases). The CDR3 covers 13 residues. V was trimmed by 6 bases and J by 1 base, leaving 10 bases between them. Looked up from germline, CDR1 is MNHEY and CDR2 is SVGAGI. The CDR3 region is CASSHQGSYEQYF. Written as DNA, the CDR3 is TGTGCCAGCAGCCACCAGGGTTCCTACGAGCAGTACTTC.

This chain links TRBV6-5 with TRBJ1-5, with a weak D call TRBD1 (6 bases). V was clipped by 4 bases and J by 0 bases, with 13 bases between them. The CDR3 is 16 residues long. CDR1 and CDR2 (germline): MNHEY, SVGAGI. The CDR3 sequence: CASSSNRASSNQPQHF. The CDR3 bases are TGTGCCAGCAGTTCGAACAGGGCTTCTAGCAATCAGCCCCAGCATTTT.

This chain joins TRBV27 and TRBJ2-7; 9 positions match TRBD2. After removal of 5 bases from V and 4 bases from J, the junction contained 9 bases not matched to a gene. The CDR3 loop spans 15 amino acids. Germline lookup yields CDR1 MNHEY and CDR2 SMNVEV (reference sequence). CDR3 amino acids: CASSAPGLAGYEQYF. CDR3 nucleotide sequence: TGTGCCAGCAGTGCCCCGGGACTAGCAGGTTACGAGCAGTACTTC.

V and J are TRBV6-2 or TRBV6-3 and TRBJ2-7; TRBD1 aligns across 9 bases. This CDR3 region has 12 residues. Germline assignment: CDR1 MNHEY and CDR2 SVGEGT. The V segment lost 5 bases and the J segment 5 bases; nucleotides outside the gene matches: 1. CDR3 nucleotide sequence: TGTGCCAGCAGTCGACAGGGGGACGAGCAGTACTTC. This sequence encodes CASSRQGDEQYF.

The chain uses TRBV27 and TRBJ1-4; 8 bases line up with TRBD1. The CDR3 totals 14 residues. Germline V gives CDR1 MNHEY, CDR2 SMNVEV (reference sequence). V gave up 6 bases and J gave up 8 bases; unmatched junction bases: 8. The CDR3 DNA is TGTGCCAGCAGGTTGACAGGGGTTGGCGAAAAACTGTTTTTT. It translates to CASRLTGVGEKLFF. Full variable domain (outside the CDR3, taken from reference TRBV27 and TRBJ1-4): EAQVTQNPRYLITVTGKKLTVTCSQNMNHEYMSWYRQDPGLGLRQIYYSMNVEVTDKGDVPEGYKVSRKEKRNFPLILESPSPNQTSLYFCASRLTGVGEKLFFGSGTQLSVL.

The genes are TRBV7-2 and TRBJ2-7; 10 bases match TRBD2. The CDR3 runs 15 residues. V was pared by 3 bases and J by 6 bases, with 8 bases of the junction left unmatched. Germline V gene data show CDR1 as SGHTA and CDR2 as FQGNSA. Here the CDR3 DNA reads TGTGCCAGCAGCTTGAGCGGGAGGGCCCCGAGCGAGCAGTACTTC. Translating gives CASSLSGRAPSEQYF.

The chain couples TRBV19 to TRBJ1-2; a weak D match, TRBD1 (5 bases). The germline CDR1 and CDR2 sequences are LNHDA and SQIVND (reference sequence). The V end lost 4 bases, the J end lost 0 bases, and 15 bases lay between the germline ends. This CDR3 has 16 residues. The CDR3 bases are TGTGCCAGTAGTACCACAAAAGGACACTCTAACTATGGCTACACCTTC. Translated: CASSTTKGHSNYGYTF.

This chain uses TRBV28 with TRBJ2-3; no firm D call. This CDR3 has 13 amino acids. Between the trimmed V and J ends, which lost 1 base and 2 bases, there was a span of 4 bases. The germline gives CDR1 MDHEN, CDR2 SYDVKM. The CDR3 reads CASSLSVTDTQYF. The CDR3 DNA is TGTGCCAGCAGTTTATCCGTCACAGATACGCAGTATTTT.

The rearrangement joins TRBV4-1 to TRBJ1-2, with a possible D match to TRBD1 (6 bases). The CDR3 extends over 17 amino acids. Germline V gene lookup returns CDR1 MGHRA and CDR2 YSYEKL. V lost 0 bases and J lost 4, with 18 bases in between. DNA of the CDR3: TGCGCCAGCAGCCAAGAGGGGGCAGGGCACAGTTCCTATGGCTACACCTTC. It translates to CASSQEGAGHSSYGYTF.

The gene calls are TRBV6-5 and TRBJ2-7; 12 nucleotides match TRBD1. The V and J ends lost 6 bases and 6 bases, in that order; junction bases with no gene match: 6. The CDR3 loop spans 14 amino acids. Germline V gene sequence: CDR1 MNHEY, CDR2 SVGAGI. The chain's CDR3 is CASRTGTGGGEQYF. Here the CDR3 DNA reads TGTGCCAGCAGGACCGGGACAGGGGGCGGCGAGCAGTACTTC.

The chain carries TRBV2 and TRBJ1-6, with D possibly matching TRBD1 (5 bases). Trimming took 6 bases from V and 7 from J, leaving 13 bases between them. The CDR3 sequence is 14 residues long. CDR1 and CDR2 (germline): SNHLY, FYNNEI. CDR3 nucleotides: TGTGCCAGCAGACGGGACTCGGGAAATTCACCCCTCCACTTT. It is translated as CASRRDSGNSPLHF.

The chain uses TRBV11-2 and TRBJ1-5; possible D gene TRBD1, 5 bases. The CDR3 spans 14 residues. Looked up from germline, CDR1 is SGHAT and CDR2 is FQNNGV. V gave up 1 base and J gave up 4 bases, with 8 bases separating them. The CDR3 region is CASSLGRANQPQHF. DNA for the CDR3: TGTGCCAGCAGCTTAGGCAGGGCAAATCAGCCCCAGCATTTT.

The V gene is TRBV6-5, the J gene TRBJ2-3; TRBD1 might be the D (6 bases). The germline V gene encodes CDR1 MNHEY and CDR2 SVGAGI. The V gene lost 7 bases and the J gene lost 0 bases, with 14 bases spanning the gap. The CDR3 totals 15 residues. This chain's CDR3 is CASTIGQTSTDTQYF. As DNA, the CDR3 is TGTGCCAGCACCATCGGACAGACCAGCACAGATACGCAGTATTTT.

This chain connects TRBV7-8 to TRBJ2-5; 7 positions match TRBD2. V shed 5 bases, J shed 4 bases, and the junction held 10 bases outside the gene matches. Germline V lookup: CDR1 SGHVS, CDR2 FQNEAQ. The CDR3 is 15 residues long. The CDR3 region has the DNA TGTGCCAGCAGCAAGAGGGGAGGGGAAAGAGAGACCCAGTACTTC. Its protein is CASSKRGGERETQYF.

This chain uses TRBV30 with TRBJ1-5; D unclear. Germline V lookup: CDR1 GTSNPN, CDR2 SVGIG (reference sequence). This CDR3 is built from 15 residues. Trimming took 0 bases from V and 3 from J, leaving 12 bases between them. CDR3 DNA sequence: TGTGCCTGGAGTGTACTGTCAGGCATCAATCAGCCCCAGCATTTT. It translates to CAWSVLSGINQPQHF.